Presented here are 18 T cell receptor beta chains from one specimen sequenced in a study of blood T cell repertoires in COVID-19. Profiling relied on immunoSEQ multiplex PCR, and the TCRdb table lists in-frame clones only, not all of them. The sample shows under 400,000 clones, roughly 85% of them seen only once. The sequencing sample was made of PBMCs or T cells enriched from blood (not recorded which). These receptor sequences come from a woman aged 40 to 55 with acute COVID-19.

This rearrangement joins TRBV28 to TRBJ1-2; the D is unclear. The CDR3 runs 14 residues. CDR1 and CDR2 (germline): MDHEN, SYDVKM. V was cut by 6 bases and J by 8 bases, with 19 bases left in between. In DNA, the CDR3 is TGTGCCAGCAGCGGAAGACTCATAATCTTAGGCTACACCTTC. Translated: CASSGRLIILGYTF.

This chain links TRBV27 with TRBJ2-3, with TRBD2 identical over 8 bases. V lost 3 bases to trimming and J lost 0 bases; unmatched junction nucleotides: 11. CDR3 size: 18 residues. Germline V CDR1 and CDR2: MNHEY, SMNVEV (reference sequence). The CDR3 loop is CASSFLQREPTSTDTQYF. The CDR3 DNA reads as TGTGCCAGCAGTTTTCTCCAGCGGGAGCCCACTAGCACAGATACGCAGTATTTT.

The chain joins TRBV7-9 to TRBJ2-1, with a tentative D call TRBD2 (6 bases). V gave up 3 bases and J gave up 8 bases, with 14 bases separating them. The CDR3 runs 14 residues. From germline, CDR1 is SEHNR and CDR2 FQNEAQ (reference sequence). The CDR3 DNA is TGTGCCAGCAGCTTCGTCGGGGGTAAGGATGAGCAGTTCTTC. As protein: CASSFVGGKDEQFF.

The chain couples TRBV6-2 or TRBV6-3 to TRBJ2-1; 8 bases are shared with TRBD1. Germline assignment: CDR1 MNHEY and CDR2 SVGEGT. The V segment lost 2 bases and the J segment 2 bases; nucleotides outside the gene matches: 5. The CDR3 spans 16 residues. CDR3 nucleotide sequence: TGTGCCAGCAGTTACGCCGGGACAGGCCCCTACAATGAGCAGTTCTTC. Its protein product is CASSYAGTGPYNEQFF.

In DNA, the CDR3 is TGTGCCAGCAGGAGAGGGGACAGTACCTTCACAGATACGCAGTATTTT. Encoded protein: CASRRGDSTFTDTQYF. V gene TRBV27 combines with J gene TRBJ2-3; 7 bases are a match to TRBD1. Germline trimming cut 6 bases from V and 2 bases from J; bases unmatched to any gene: 11. This CDR3 comprises 16 residues. Germline lookup yields CDR1 MNHEY and CDR2 SMNVEV (reference sequence).

This chain joins TRBV6-5 and TRBJ1-5, with D uncertain. The CDR3 totals 14 residues. Germline V gene lookup returns CDR1 MNHEY and CDR2 SVGAGI. Trimming left V 5 bases short and J 0 bases short, with 8 bases between. The DNA of the CDR3 is TGTGCCAGCAGTCCCCGTTATAGCAATCAGCCCCAGCATTTT. Translation gives CASSPRYSNQPQHF.

Comments on this clone: The same CDR3 also results from other DNA sequences found in this sample. This chain links TRBV5-1 with TRBJ2-1; D may be TRBD1 (6 bases). Trimming took 0 bases from V and 6 from J, leaving 10 bases between them. CDR3 size: 14 residues. Germline V gene sequence: CDR1 SGHRS, CDR2 YFSETQ. The CDR3 loop is CASSLGTVSNEQFF. CDR3 coding DNA: TGCGCCAGCAGCTTGGGGACAGTAAGCAATGAGCAGTTCTTC.

With regard to this clone: Other DNA variants within this sample encode the same CDR3. The chain recombines TRBV7-6 with TRBJ2-7; tentative D call: TRBD2 (6 bases). This CDR3 comprises 15 residues. CDR1 is SGHVS and CDR2 is FNYEAQ in the germline V gene. V was pared by 1 base and J by 1 base, with 11 bases between. CDR3 protein: CASSLGFGGSYEQYF. The CDR3 DNA follows: TGTGCCAGCAGCTTAGGGTTCGGGGGATCCTACGAGCAGTACTTC.

The chain has TRBV5-4 and TRBJ2-1; 8 nucleotides line up with TRBD2. Germline V gene lookup returns CDR1 SGHNT and CDR2 YYREEE (reference sequence). V dropped 0 bases and J dropped 7; count of bases not matched to a gene: 9. This CDR3 comprises 16 residues. The CDR3 DNA follows: TGTGCCAGCAGCTTGGGACCGGGGGGGGAGTGGAATGAGCAGTTCTTC. This codes for CASSLGPGGEWNEQFF.

The chain links TRBV28 to TRBJ1-2, with D possibly TRBD1 on 5 matching bases. The CDR3 runs to 17 residues. The V gene lost 3 bases and the J gene lost 4 bases, with 21 bases spanning the gap. The germline V gene encodes CDR1 MDHEN and CDR2 SYDVKM. CDR3: CASSFEAGQPKSYGYTF. CDR3 nucleotide sequence: TGTGCCAGCAGTTTTGAGGCGGGGCAGCCCAAATCCTATGGCTACACCTTC.

V gene TRBV5-5 combines with J gene TRBJ2-2; 8 bases are shared with TRBD1. Germline V lookup: CDR1 SGHKS, CDR2 YYEKEE (reference sequence). The CDR3 is 19 amino acids. With 4 bases clipped from V and 1 base from J, the junction kept 15 bases outside the gene matches. CDR3 residues: CASSKVTITGTGNTGELFF. The CDR3 DNA is TGTGCCAGCAGCAAAGTCACAATTACCGGGACAGGGAACACCGGGGAGCTGTTTTTT. Combining the CDR3 with reference TRBV5-5 and TRBJ2-2 gives the whole variable domain DAGVTQSPTHLIKTRGQQVTLRCSPISGHKSVSWYQQVLGQGPQFIFQYYEKEERGRGNFPDRFSARQFPNYSSELNVNALLLGDSALYLCASSKVTITGTGNTGELFFGEGSRLTVL.

V gene TRBV7-2 combines with J gene TRBJ1-5; 8 bases match TRBD1. Germline-derived CDR1 and CDR2 are SGHTA and FQGNSA. This CDR3 has 14 residues. V shed 4 bases and J 6 bases; nucleotides not matched to a gene: 5. The CDR3 DNA reads as TGTGCCAGCAGCTCTCAGGGGGCGAGTCAGCCCCAGCATTTT. It yields the protein CASSSQGASQPQHF.

This clone occurred once. For the CDR3, the DNA is TGTGCCAGCAGTGAAGCTTCGGGGGGAAACACTGAAGCTTTCTTT. This translates into CASSEASGGNTEAFF. V and J are TRBV6-1 and TRBJ1-1; D is perhaps TRBD1 (5 bases). Deletions cut 0 bases from V and 2 bases from J, with 10 bases between. The CDR3 is 15 residues long. Looked up from germline, CDR1 is MNHNS and CDR2 is SASEGT.

This chain connects TRBV20-1 to TRBJ1-1; TRBD1 is a possible D gene (6 bases). Germline values: CDR1 DFQATT, CDR2 SNEGSKA (reference sequence). Trimming shortened V by 8 bases and J by 3 bases, and 10 bases separated the two germline ends. The CDR3 sequence is 11 residues long. CDR3 DNA: TGCAGTTCACAGGGTGACACTGAAGCTTTCTTT. Amino acids: CSSQGDTEAFF.

This clone was recorded a few times. V gene TRBV7-3 combines with J gene TRBJ2-1; 12 positions match TRBD2. This CDR3 comprises 16 residues. Germline V gene lookup returns CDR1 SGHTA and CDR2 FQGTGA. The V segment lost 5 bases and the J segment 8 bases; nucleotides outside the gene matches: 10. The CDR3 is CASSPETSGSVYEQFF. CDR3 DNA sequence: TGTGCCAGCAGCCCAGAGACTAGCGGGAGCGTCTATGAGCAGTTCTTC.

Here the CDR3 DNA reads TGTGCCAGCAGCGTAGACGGGGGGAACACCGGGGAGCTGTTTTTT. The encoded protein is CASSVDGGNTGELFF. J is TRBJ2-2 and V is TRBV9, with D perhaps TRBD2 (6 bases). The CDR3 has 15 residues. Trimming took off 0 bases at V and 1 base at J, with 7 bases between the two ends. In germline, CDR1 is SGDLS, CDR2 YYNGEE.

The chain couples TRBV5-6 to TRBJ1-3; D is unresolved. Deletions cut 3 bases from V and 1 base from J, with 8 bases between. Germline V CDR1 and CDR2: SGHDT, YYEEEE. The CDR3 has 14 residues. CDR3 loop: CASSSTRSGNTIYF. The CDR3 coding sequence is TGTGCCAGCAGCTCGACACGTTCTGGAAACACCATATATTTT.

V gene TRBV6-1 combines with J gene TRBJ1-4; D is unresolved. Trimming took off 7 bases at V and 5 bases at J, with 17 bases between the two ends. The CDR3 contains 15 residues. CDR1 MNHNS and CDR2 SASEGT come from the germline V gene. The CDR3 coding sequence is TGTGCCAGCACCAAAAGGGCGGGGTCCAATGAAAAACTGTTTTTT. Translated, it gives CASTKRAGSNEKLFF.